This TCR beta chain stems from a study of beta chain features in type 1 diabetes. The investigators reverse transcribed all of the isolated RNA, so they sequenced expressed TCRB transcripts. Generated by immunoSEQ multiplex PCR, the TCRdb table keeps only in-frame clones and is missing some. The sample consists of some 160,000 clones, 7.5% to 9.5% of them appearing once. This CDR3 has 13 amino acids. Germline-derived CDR1 and CDR2 are MNHEY and SMNVEV (reference sequence). V was pared by 5 bases and J by 5 bases, with 12 bases between. This clone was recorded a few times. Sequenced material: central memory CD4+ T cells from blood. J is TRBJ1-2 and V is TRBV27, with a possible D match to TRBD1 (5 bases). This receptor was identified in a woman between 18 and 29 years old in good health. The CDR3 region has the DNA TGTGCCAGCAGTGGGGACGGGACTTATGGCTACACCTTC. Translated, it gives CASSGDGTYGYTF.